Listed here are 2 T cell receptor beta chains from one sample, sequenced in a study of blood T cell repertoires in COVID-19 (dated by TCRdb to about 2020). To prepare the library, the immunoSEQ multiplex PCR assay was applied. The table comes from immuneACCESS by way of TCRdb, which keeps in-frame sequences with V and J called. Part of the clones is missing from these tables; in studies checked, under half for an unresolved V gene and the rest for unknown reasons. This sample holds about 24,000 clones; about 82% were observed only once. Approximately 30% of the sample rests with the top ten. The sequencing input was peripheral blood. The receptor set was obtained from a human donor with active COVID-19. The donor label of this sample is uncertain.

This chain uses TRBV3-1 (or the pseudogene TRBV3-2) with TRBJ2-1; 7 bases align to TRBD2. Unmatched junction bases numbered 4, after V lost 0 bases and J lost 2 bases. The germline V gene encodes CDR1 LGHDT and CDR2 YNNKEL (reference sequence). The CDR3 loop spans 16 amino acids. DNA for the CDR3: TGTGCCAGCAGCCAAGAGGGCGGGGGACCCTACAATGAGCAGTTCTTC. Its protein is CASSQEGGGPYNEQFF.

The count of this clone is one. The CDR3 spells CASSLVTGELFF. Written as DNA, the CDR3 is TGTGCCAGCAGTTTAGTCACCGGGGAGCTGTTTTTT. The gene calls are TRBV6-5 and TRBJ2-2, with D uncertain. Trimming removed 4 bases from V and 4 bases from J, with 4 bases in between. The CDR3 runs 12 residues. Germline V gene lookup returns CDR1 MNHEY and CDR2 SVGAGI.